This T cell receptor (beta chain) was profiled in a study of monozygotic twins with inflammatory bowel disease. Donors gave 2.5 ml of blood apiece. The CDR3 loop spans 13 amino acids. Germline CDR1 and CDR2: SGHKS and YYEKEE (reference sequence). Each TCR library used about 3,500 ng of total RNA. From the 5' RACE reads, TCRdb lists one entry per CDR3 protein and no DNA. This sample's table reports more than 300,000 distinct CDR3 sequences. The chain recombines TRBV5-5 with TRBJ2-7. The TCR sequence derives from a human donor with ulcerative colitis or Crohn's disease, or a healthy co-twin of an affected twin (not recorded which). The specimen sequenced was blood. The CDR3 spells CASSSRDYYEQYF.